This T cell receptor beta chain was identified during a study of T cell responses to AZD1222 COVID-19 vaccine. This table comes from immunoSEQ multiplex PCR, and its TCRdb copy is limited to in-frame clones, with some not included. This sample carries roughly 270,000 clones, 94% of them seen once, and the ten largest clones take around 0.58%. The table lists this clone with a few counts. The same CDR3 can be traced to other DNA sequences in this sample. CDR1 and CDR2 from the germline V gene are LNHNV and YYDKDF (reference sequence). CDR3 length equals 13 residues. Trimming left V 0 bases short and J 8 bases short, with 7 bases between.

This specimen consisted of peripheral blood, obtained 28 days after the second AZD1222 dose. The chain employs TRBV15 and TRBJ1-4; possible D gene TRBD1, 5 bases. The TCR sequence derives from an adult who received the AZD1222 COVID-19 vaccine. CDR3 DNA sequence: TGTGCCACCAGCAGAGATCGGGGGGAAAAACTGTTTTTT. As protein: CATSRDRGEKLFF.